This passage covers 2 T cell receptor beta chains from one sample sequenced in a study of cytomegalovirus exposure and HLA in healthy donors. PCR was performed using 60 Vbeta and 13 Jbeta primers. Generated by immunoSEQ multiplex PCR, the TCRdb table keeps only in-frame clones and is missing some. The table lists over 65,000 clones, more than 60% of them singletons, with 10% to 15% in the top ten. The sequenced material came from PBMCs. These receptors were collected from a human donor in good health.

This chain connects TRBV27 to TRBJ2-3, with 9 bases fitting TRBD1. CDR1 is MNHEY, CDR2 SMNVEV, per germline (reference sequence). The CDR3 length is 17 residues. The V segment lost 3 bases and the J segment 8 bases; nucleotides outside the gene matches: 15. CDR3 protein: CASSFGQGSPGEGTQYF. The CDR3 bases are TGTGCCAGCAGTTTCGGACAGGGGTCCCCAGGGGAAGGTACGCAGTATTTT.

The rearrangement joins TRBV6-1 to TRBJ2-2; the D gene is possibly TRBD2 (6 bases). V was pared by 8 bases and J by 7 bases, with 17 bases between. The CDR3 spans 14 residues. Looked up from germline, CDR1 is MNHNS and CDR2 is SASEGT. The DNA for the CDR3 is TGTGCCAGCCGCCCGGGGGTCCAGGGCGGGGAGCTGTTTTTT. Translated, it gives CASRPGVQGGELFF.